The 18 T cell receptor beta chains listed next were all sequenced from one sample in a study of T cell repertoires in cytomegalovirus infection. TCRdb independently ran MiXCR on the reads; one entry per CDR3 protein. The sample yields roughly 230,000 distinct CDR3 sequences, 20% to 25% seen once. Source material: CD8+ T cells from PBMCs. These TCRs come from a human donor in good health (CMV status not recorded). Some clones in this sample may be carry-over from other donors' samples.

This clonotype was seen ten or more times. The CDR3 DNA sequence: TGTGCCAGCAGCCTTCTAGGGTCCTCTTACAATGAGCAGTTCTTC. Translated, it gives CASSLLGSSYNEQFF. The rearrangement joins TRBV28 to TRBJ2-1, with D uncertain. Germline V CDR1 and CDR2: MDHEN, SYDVKM. CDR3 length equals 15 residues. Trimming cost V 6 bases and J 4 bases, with 16 bases left between them.

This clonotype came up many times. The rearrangement uses TRBV7-9 and TRBJ2-3; D might be TRBD2 (6 bases). Germline-derived CDR1 and CDR2 are SEHNR and FQNEAQ (reference sequence). Trimming removed 5 bases at V and 7 bases at J, with 19 bases between. This CDR3 contains 15 residues. DNA of the CDR3: TGTGCCAGCAGCCCTCAGGGCCCGGGGGAACATACGCAGTATTTT. It encodes CASSPQGPGEHTQYF.

This clonotype showed up just a few times. The V call is TRBV10-3, the J call TRBJ2-1, with 8 bases lining up with TRBD1. The length of the CDR3 is 13 residues. V trimming: 9 bases; J trimming: 7 bases; junction bases outside the gene matches: 8. CDR1 is ENHRY, CDR2 SYGVKD, per germline. The CDR3 protein is CAMARGPGNEQFF. The CDR3 coding sequence is TGTGCCATGGCCAGGGGGCCAGGGAATGAGCAGTTCTTC.

The chain uses TRBV5-6 and TRBJ2-7; D is perhaps TRBD2 (5 bases). The V end was cut by 0 bases, the J end by 0 bases, with 10 bases between. CDR1 is SGHDT and CDR2 is YYEEEE in the germline V gene. This CDR3 region has 15 residues. The CDR3 loop is CASSLGGWSSYEQYF. The DNA of the CDR3 is TGTGCCAGCAGCTTGGGCGGGTGGAGCTCCTACGAGCAGTACTTC.

This clonotype was seen at least ten times. The rearrangement joins TRBV12-3 or TRBV12-4 to TRBJ2-3, with D perhaps given as TRBD1 or TRBD2 (5 bases each). This CDR3 contains 15 residues. V was cut by 7 bases and J by 5 bases, with 19 bases left in between. CDR3 protein: CASTSEAGSIDTQYF. As DNA, the CDR3 is TGTGCCAGCACCTCGGAGGCAGGGTCTATAGATACGCAGTATTTT.

This clonotype was picked up many times. The V gene is TRBV7-8, the J gene TRBJ2-3, with 9 nucleotides matching TRBD1. V lost 7 bases, J lost 3 bases, and 17 bases stayed unmatched. CDR1 is SGHVS, CDR2 FQNEAQ, per germline. The CDR3 loop spans 18 amino acids. DNA of the CDR3: TGTGCCAGCACGCCCTTTAGGTCGGGACAGGGTATGACAGATACGCAGTATTTT. Its protein is CASTPFRSGQGMTDTQYF.

This clonotype appeared a few times. V usage is TRBV27 and J usage is TRBJ2-7; a weak D match, TRBD2 (5 bases). CDR1 and CDR2 from the germline V gene are MNHEY and SMNVEV (reference sequence). The CDR3 is made up of 15 amino acids. V lost 3 bases to trimming and J lost 3 bases, with 15 bases between them. The CDR3 DNA is TGTGCCAGCAGTTTCAACGGAGTTGGACTCTACGAGCAGTACTTC. This translates into CASSFNGVGLYEQYF.

The gene calls are TRBV19 and TRBJ1-5; possible D gene TRBD1, 5 bases. The germline gives CDR1 LNHDA, CDR2 SQIVND (reference sequence). This CDR3 has 13 residues. The V and J ends lost 8 bases and 2 bases respectively, with 10 bases between them. The CDR3 protein is CASWAGGNQPQHF. In nucleotides, the CDR3 is TGTGCCAGTTGGGCGGGGGGCAATCAGCCCCAGCATTTT.

Note on this clonotype: This may be a read error, as it is one base from a much larger clone. This rearrangement joins TRBV7-9 to TRBJ2-7; D is unresolved. CDR3 length: 14 residues. The germline CDR1 and CDR2 sequences are SEHNR and FQNEAQ (reference sequence). V was cut by 2 bases and J by 7 bases, with 15 bases left in between. For the CDR3, the DNA is TGTGCCAGCAGCTTATACTTAAACCTACCGGAGCAGTACTTC. Translated: CASSLYLNLPEQYF.

There are a few counts of this clonotype. The chain joins TRBV28 to TRBJ2-6; TRBD1 matches at 7 bases. In germline, CDR1 is MDHEN, CDR2 SYDVKM. V lost 8 bases, J lost 1 base, and 11 bases stayed unmatched. CDR3 length: 17 residues. The CDR3 is CASAEQGSSSGANVLTF. In nucleotides, the CDR3 is TGTGCCAGCGCGGAACAGGGGTCTTCTTCTGGGGCCAACGTCCTGACTTTC.

This clonotype was seen a handful of times. This chain joins TRBV28 and TRBJ2-6; TRBD1 is a possible D gene (6 bases). The V end was cut by 6 bases, the J end by 1 base, with 22 bases between. CDR1 is MDHEN and CDR2 is SYDVKM in the germline V gene. This CDR3 has 19 amino acids. The DNA for the CDR3 is TGTGCCAGCAGCCTCCCCGGGGACACCCTTGGGTCTGGGGCCAACGTCCTGACTTTC. As protein: CASSLPGDTLGSGANVLTF.

The chain combines TRBV6-8 with TRBJ1-1, with 8 bases lining up with TRBD1. This CDR3 has 13 amino acids. Germline-derived CDR1 and CDR2 are MNHGY and SAAAGT. V lost 10 bases to trimming and J lost 5 bases; unmatched junction nucleotides: 9. The CDR3 protein is CAIPGQGRTEAFF. The CDR3 DNA sequence: TGTGCCATTCCTGGACAGGGCAGGACTGAAGCTTTCTTT.

This clonotype appeared a few times. The V gene is TRBV12-3 or TRBV12-4, the J gene TRBJ2-1, with 8 bases identical to TRBD2. CDR3 length: 15 amino acids. With V trimmed by 5 bases and J by 0 bases, 3 bases remained unmatched. The CDR3: CASSRSGDSYNEQFF. In DNA form, the CDR3 reads TGTGCCAGCAGTCGTAGCGGGGACTCCTACAATGAGCAGTTCTTC.

The chain is built from TRBV19 and TRBJ2-1; 9 positions match TRBD1. V gave up 2 bases and J gave up 7 bases; unmatched junction bases: 6. Germline V gives CDR1 LNHDA, CDR2 SQIVND (reference sequence). This CDR3 is built from 15 residues. The CDR3 is CASSILGTGYNEQFF. CDR3 nucleotides: TGTGCCAGTAGTATACTTGGGACAGGGTATAATGAGCAGTTCTTC.

Only a few counts were recorded for this clonotype. The chain is built from TRBV12-3 or TRBV12-4 and TRBJ1-3, with D unresolved. CDR3 length: 15 residues. Deletions cut 2 bases from V and 2 bases from J, with 10 bases between. CDR3 loop: CASSLSVQAGNTIYF. The CDR3 DNA reads TGTGCCAGCAGTTTATCCGTCCAGGCTGGAAACACCATATATTTT.

The chain combines TRBV12-3 or TRBV12-4 with TRBJ2-7, with 10 bases matching TRBD1. V lost 1 base and J lost 2; bases outside the gene matches: 2. CDR3 length: 15 residues. The CDR3: CASSLGTGGPYEQYF. The CDR3 DNA is TGTGCCAGCAGTTTAGGGACAGGGGGGCCCTACGAGCAGTACTTC.

V is TRBV7-9 and J is TRBJ2-1, with D possibly TRBD2 on 5 matching bases. The CDR3 is made up of 13 amino acids. V lost 5 bases to trimming and J lost 5 bases, with 10 bases between them. Germline V gene data show CDR1 as SEHNR and CDR2 as FQNEAQ (reference sequence). The CDR3, as DNA: TGTGCCAGCAGCCGGGCGGGTGACAATGAGCAGTTCTTC. Translation: CASSRAGDNEQFF.

CDR3 nucleotide sequence: TGTGCCAGTAGTATGGTGGAGTATAGCAATCAGCCCCAGCATTTT. This gives the protein CASSMVEYSNQPQHF. The chain couples TRBV19 to TRBJ1-5; D not resolved. This CDR3 spans 15 amino acids. Trimming took 3 bases from V and 0 from J, leaving 9 bases between them. CDR1 and CDR2 (germline): LNHDA, SQIVND (reference sequence).